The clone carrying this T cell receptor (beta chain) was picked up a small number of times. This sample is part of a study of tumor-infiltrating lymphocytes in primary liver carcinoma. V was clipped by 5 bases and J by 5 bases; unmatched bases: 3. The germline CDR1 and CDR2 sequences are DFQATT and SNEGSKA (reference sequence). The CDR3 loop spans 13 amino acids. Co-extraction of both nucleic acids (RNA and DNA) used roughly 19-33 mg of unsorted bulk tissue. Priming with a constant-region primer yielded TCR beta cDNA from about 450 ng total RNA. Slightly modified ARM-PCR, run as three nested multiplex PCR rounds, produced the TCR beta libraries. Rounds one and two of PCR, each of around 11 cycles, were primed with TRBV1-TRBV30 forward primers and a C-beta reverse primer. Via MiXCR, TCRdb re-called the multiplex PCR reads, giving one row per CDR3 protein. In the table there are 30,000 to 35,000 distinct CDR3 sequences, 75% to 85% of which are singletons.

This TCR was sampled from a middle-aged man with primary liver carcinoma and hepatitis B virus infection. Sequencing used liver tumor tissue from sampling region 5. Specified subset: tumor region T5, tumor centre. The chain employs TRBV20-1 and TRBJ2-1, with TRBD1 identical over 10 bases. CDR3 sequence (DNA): TGCAGTGCTGACAGGGGGCAGGACAATGAGCAGTTCTTC. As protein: CSADRGQDNEQFF.